Sequencing of this T cell receptor beta chain was carried out in a study of OX40 agonist ivuxolimab in advanced cancers. Regarding the study as a whole: Some of the nonresponding patients also showed low levels of normalized T-cell clonal expansion. Fewer expanded clones were found on average in CD4+ than in CD8+ T cells.

Concerning this clone itself: Its specificity is unknown.

J lost 2 bases, V lost 3 bases, and 4 bases had no gene match. Germline V gives CDR1 SGHRS, CDR2 YFSETQ. This CDR3 contains 14 residues. Sequencing was performed with immunoSEQ multiplex PCR; in TCRdb, only in-frame clones are kept and a portion is missing. The sample carries around 44,000 clones, around 92% recorded once. This sequence originates from an adult with an advanced solid tumor such as melanoma, head and neck, liver or kidney cancer. The chain couples TRBV5-1 to TRBJ2-7, with 8 bases that match TRBD1. The sequencing used CD4+ or CD8+ T cells sorted from blood, collected in a trial of the OX40 agonist ivuxolimab. CDR3 in amino acids: CASSWDRSPYEQYF. The CDR3 bases are TGCGCCAGCAGCTGGGACAGGTCCCCCTACGAGCAGTACTTC.